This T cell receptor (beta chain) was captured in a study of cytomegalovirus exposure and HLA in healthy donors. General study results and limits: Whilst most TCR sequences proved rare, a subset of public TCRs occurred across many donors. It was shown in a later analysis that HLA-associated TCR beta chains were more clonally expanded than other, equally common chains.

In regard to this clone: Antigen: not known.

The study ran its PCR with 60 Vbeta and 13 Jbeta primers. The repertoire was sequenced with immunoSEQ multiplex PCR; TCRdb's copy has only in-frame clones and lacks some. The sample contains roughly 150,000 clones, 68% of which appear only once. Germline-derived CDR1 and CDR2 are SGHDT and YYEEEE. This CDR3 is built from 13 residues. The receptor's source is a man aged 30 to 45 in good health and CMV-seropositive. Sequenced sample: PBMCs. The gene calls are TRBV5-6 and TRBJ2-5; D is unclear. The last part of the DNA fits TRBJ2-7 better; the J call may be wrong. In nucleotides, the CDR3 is TGTGCCAGCAGCTTGGGAGCGAGCCACGAGCAGTACTTC. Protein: CASSLGASHEQYF.